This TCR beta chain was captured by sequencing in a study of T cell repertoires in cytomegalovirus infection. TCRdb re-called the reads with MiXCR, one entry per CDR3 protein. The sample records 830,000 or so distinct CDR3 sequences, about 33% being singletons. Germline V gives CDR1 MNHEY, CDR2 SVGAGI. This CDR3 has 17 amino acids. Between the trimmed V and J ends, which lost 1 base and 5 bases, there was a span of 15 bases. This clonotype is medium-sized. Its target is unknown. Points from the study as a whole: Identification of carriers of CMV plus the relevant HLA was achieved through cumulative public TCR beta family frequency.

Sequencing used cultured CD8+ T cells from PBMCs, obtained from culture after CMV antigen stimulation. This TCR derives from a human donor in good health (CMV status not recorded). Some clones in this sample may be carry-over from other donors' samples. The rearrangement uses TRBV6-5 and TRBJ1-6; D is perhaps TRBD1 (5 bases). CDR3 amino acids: CASSYWGVGLDNSPLHF. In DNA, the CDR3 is TGTGCCAGCAGTTACTGGGGGGTGGGATTGGATAATTCACCCCTCCACTTT.